This T cell receptor beta chain was sequenced during a study of blood T cells in healthy people across ages. Whole-study results and caveats: Aged donors had fewer naive CD4+ cells and lower diversity than long-lived donors.

There were healthy Caucasian individuals from Russia, aged roughly 6 to 95, serving as donors. Alongside a J-beta primer mix, a sample-barcoded 5' primer served in a second PCR lasting about 6 to 11 cycles. TCRdb fed the 5' RACE reads into MiXCR, producing one record per CDR3 protein. Counted here are more than 900,000 distinct CDR3 sequences, just under 30% occurring once; the ten biggest clones make up 9.5% to 13%. This clonotype occurred once. Antigen: not known. V lost 2 bases and J 3 bases, leaving 11 bases between the germline ends. This CDR3 has 15 residues. Germline V gene sequence: CDR1 KGHSH, CDR2 LQKENI. Another study also made use of these data, one on T cells of mothers and their children. Per that study: The study obtained over 9 million TCR beta CDR3 reads per mother and 3 million to 3.5 million per child.

The chain combines TRBV18 with TRBJ2-1; D perhaps matches TRBD2 (7 bases). This receptor was obtained from a woman between 40 and 50 years old in good health. Sequenced sample: blood. This CDR3 reads CASSPRGGFYNEQFF. The CDR3 region has the DNA TGTGCCAGCTCACCAAGGGGGGGATTCTACAATGAGCAGTTCTTC.